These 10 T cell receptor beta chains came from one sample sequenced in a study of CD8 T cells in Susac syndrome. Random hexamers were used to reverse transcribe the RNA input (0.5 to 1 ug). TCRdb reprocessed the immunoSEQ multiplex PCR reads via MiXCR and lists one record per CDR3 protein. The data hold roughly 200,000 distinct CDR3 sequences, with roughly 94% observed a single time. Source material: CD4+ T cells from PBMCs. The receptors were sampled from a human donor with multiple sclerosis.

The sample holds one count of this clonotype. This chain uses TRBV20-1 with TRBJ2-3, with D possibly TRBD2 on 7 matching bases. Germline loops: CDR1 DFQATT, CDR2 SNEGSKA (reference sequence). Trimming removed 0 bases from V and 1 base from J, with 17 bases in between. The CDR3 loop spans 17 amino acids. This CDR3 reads CSARDPRGGAGTDTQYF. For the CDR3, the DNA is TGCAGTGCTAGAGACCCTCGAGGGGGGGCTGGCACAGATACGCAGTATTTT.

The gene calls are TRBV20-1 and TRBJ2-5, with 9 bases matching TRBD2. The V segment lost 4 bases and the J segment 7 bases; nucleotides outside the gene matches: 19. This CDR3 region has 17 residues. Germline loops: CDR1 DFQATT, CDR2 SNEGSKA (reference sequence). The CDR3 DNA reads TGCAGTGCTACGGCCCAACGGGCAGCGGGGGGTCCATGGACCCAGTACTTC. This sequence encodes CSATAQRAAGGPWTQYF.

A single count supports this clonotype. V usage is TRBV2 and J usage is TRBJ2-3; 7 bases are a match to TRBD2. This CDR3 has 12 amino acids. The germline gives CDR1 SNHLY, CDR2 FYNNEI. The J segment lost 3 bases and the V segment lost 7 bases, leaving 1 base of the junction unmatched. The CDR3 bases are TGTGCCAGCATGCGGGGGACAGATACGCAGTATTTT. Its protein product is CASMRGTDTQYF.

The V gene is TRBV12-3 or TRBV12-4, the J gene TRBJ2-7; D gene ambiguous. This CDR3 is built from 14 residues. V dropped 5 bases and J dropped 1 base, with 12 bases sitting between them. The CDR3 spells CASSPLVGSYEQYF. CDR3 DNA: TGTGCCAGCAGTCCCTTAGTTGGTTCCTACGAGCAGTACTTC.

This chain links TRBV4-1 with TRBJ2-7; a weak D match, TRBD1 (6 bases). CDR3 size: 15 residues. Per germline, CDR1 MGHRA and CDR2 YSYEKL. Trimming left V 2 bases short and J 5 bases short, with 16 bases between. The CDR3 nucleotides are TGCGCCAGCAGCCAACCTCCCAGGGGTATCAACGAGCAGTACTTC. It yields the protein CASSQPPRGINEQYF.

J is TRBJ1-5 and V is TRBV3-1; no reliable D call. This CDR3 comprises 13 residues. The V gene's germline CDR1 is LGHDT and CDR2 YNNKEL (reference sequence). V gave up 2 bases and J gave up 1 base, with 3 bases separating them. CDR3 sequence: CASSQMSNQPQHF. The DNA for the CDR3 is TGTGCCAGCAGCCAAATGAGCAATCAGCCCCAGCATTTT.

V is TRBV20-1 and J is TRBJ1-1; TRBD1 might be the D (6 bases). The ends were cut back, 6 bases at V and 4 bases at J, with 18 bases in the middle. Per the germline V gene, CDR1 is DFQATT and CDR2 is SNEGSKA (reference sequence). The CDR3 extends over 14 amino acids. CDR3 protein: CSAPSGVGITEAFF. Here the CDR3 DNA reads TGCAGTGCACCTTCAGGGGTAGGCATCACTGAAGCTTTCTTT.

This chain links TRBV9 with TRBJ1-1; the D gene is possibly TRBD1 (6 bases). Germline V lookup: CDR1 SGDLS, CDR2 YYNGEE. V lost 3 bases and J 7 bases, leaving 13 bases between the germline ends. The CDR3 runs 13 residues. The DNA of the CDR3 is TGTGCCAGCAGCGAACAGGGAATGGGTGAAGCTTTCTTT. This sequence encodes CASSEQGMGEAFF.

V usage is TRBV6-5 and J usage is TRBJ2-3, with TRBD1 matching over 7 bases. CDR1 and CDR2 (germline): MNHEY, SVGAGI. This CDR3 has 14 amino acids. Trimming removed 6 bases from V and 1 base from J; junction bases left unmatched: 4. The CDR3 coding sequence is TGTGCCAGCAGGTCCGGGACAGGCACAGATACGCAGTATTTT. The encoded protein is CASRSGTGTDTQYF.

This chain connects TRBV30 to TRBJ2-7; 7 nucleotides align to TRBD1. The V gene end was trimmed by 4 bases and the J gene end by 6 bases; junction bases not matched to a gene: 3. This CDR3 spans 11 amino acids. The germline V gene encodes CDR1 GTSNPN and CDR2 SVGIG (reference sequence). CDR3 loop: CAWNTGVEQYF. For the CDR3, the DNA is TGTGCCTGGAATACAGGGGTCGAGCAGTACTTC. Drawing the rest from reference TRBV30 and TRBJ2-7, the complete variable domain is SQTIHQWPATLVQPVGSPLSLECTVEGTSNPNLYWYRQAAGRGLQLLFYSVGIGQISSEVPQNLSASRPQDRQFILSSKKLLLSDSGFYLCAWNTGVEQYFGPGTRLTVT.